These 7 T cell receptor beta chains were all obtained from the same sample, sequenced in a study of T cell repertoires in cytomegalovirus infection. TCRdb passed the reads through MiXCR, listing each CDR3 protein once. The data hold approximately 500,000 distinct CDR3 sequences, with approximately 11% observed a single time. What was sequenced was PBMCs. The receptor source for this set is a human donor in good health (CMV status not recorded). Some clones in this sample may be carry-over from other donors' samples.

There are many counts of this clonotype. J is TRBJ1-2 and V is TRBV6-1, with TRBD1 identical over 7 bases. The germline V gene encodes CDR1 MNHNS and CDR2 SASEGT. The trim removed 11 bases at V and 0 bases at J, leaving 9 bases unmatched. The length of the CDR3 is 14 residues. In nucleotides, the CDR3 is TGTGCCGCCTTACAGGGGATTCCTAACTATGGCTACACCTTC. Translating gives CAALQGIPNYGYTF.

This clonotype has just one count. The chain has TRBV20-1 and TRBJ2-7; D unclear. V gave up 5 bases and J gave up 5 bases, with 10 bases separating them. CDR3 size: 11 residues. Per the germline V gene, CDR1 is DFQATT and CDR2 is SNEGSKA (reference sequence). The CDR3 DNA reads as TGCAGTGCTCCGATACACCACGAGCAGTACTTC. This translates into CSAPIHHEQYF.

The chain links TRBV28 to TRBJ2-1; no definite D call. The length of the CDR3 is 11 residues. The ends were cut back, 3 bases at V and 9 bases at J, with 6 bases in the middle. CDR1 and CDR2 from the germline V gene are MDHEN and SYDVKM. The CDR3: CASSLYVEQFF. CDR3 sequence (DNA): TGTGCCAGCAGTTTGTATGTTGAGCAGTTCTTC.

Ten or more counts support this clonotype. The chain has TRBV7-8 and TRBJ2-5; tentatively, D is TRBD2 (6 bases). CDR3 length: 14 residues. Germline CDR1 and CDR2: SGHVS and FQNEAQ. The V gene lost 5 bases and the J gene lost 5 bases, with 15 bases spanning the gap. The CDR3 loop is CASSLEGGGETQYF. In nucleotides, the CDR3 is TGTGCCAGCAGCCTCGAAGGCGGAGGGGAGACCCAGTACTTC.

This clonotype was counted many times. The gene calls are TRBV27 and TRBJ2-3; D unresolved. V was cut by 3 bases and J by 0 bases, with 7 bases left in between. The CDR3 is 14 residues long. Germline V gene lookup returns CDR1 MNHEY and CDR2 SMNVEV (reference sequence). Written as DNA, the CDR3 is TGTGCCAGCAGTTTCGAGCCAAGCACAGATACGCAGTATTTT. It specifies CASSFEPSTDTQYF.

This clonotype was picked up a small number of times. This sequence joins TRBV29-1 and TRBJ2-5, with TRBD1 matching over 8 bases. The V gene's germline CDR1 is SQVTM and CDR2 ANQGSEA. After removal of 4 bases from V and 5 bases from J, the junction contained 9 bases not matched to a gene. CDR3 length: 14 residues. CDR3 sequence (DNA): TGCAGCGTTGCCCAGGCAGGGGGCTGGGAGACCCAGTACTTC. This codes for CSVAQAGGWETQYF. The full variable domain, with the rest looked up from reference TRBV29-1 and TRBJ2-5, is SAVISQKPSRDICQRGTSLTIQCQVDSQVTMMFWYRQQPGQSLTLIATANQGSEATYESGFVIDKFPISRPNLTFSTLTVSNMSPEDSSIYLCSVAQAGGWETQYFGPGTRLLVL.

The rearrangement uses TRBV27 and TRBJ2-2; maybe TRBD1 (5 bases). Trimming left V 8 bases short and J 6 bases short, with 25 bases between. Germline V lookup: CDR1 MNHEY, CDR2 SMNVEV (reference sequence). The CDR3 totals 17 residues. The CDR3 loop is CASREPHRGPAAGELFF. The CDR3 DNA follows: TGTGCCAGCCGAGAGCCGCATAGGGGCCCCGCGGCCGGGGAGCTGTTTTTT.